This T cell receptor (beta chain) was retrieved from a study of OX40 agonist ivuxolimab in advanced cancers. The wider study: The drug used for patients, ivuxolimab, was an agonistic anti-OX40 (CD134) antibody. General study results and limits: The study observed clonal expansion of CD4+ and CD8+ blood T cells by week 6 at 0.1 to 3.0 mg/kg. Expanded clones were, on average, more numerous among CD8+ T cells than CD4+.

This clone was observed a handful of times. Its antigen is currently unknown. This CDR3 comprises 16 residues. Germline-derived CDR1 and CDR2 are SEHNR and FQNEAQ (reference sequence). V lost 0 bases and J 3 bases, leaving 15 bases between the germline ends. Samples were taken at baseline and on day 1 of cycles 4 and 7. Assay: immunoSEQ multiplex PCR; the TCRdb copy retains only in-frame clones and omits some. This sample has some 58,000 clones, with less than 90% found just once. The clonotype originates from an adult with an advanced solid tumor such as melanoma, head and neck, liver or kidney cancer. The sample in question was CD4+ or CD8+ T cells sorted from blood, obtained in a trial of the OX40 agonist ivuxolimab. V gene TRBV7-9 combines with J gene TRBJ2-7; D remains ambiguous. The CDR3, as DNA: TGTGCCAGCAGCTTAGCGCTAGGAAACGGATACTACGAGCAGTACTTC. Its protein is CASSLALGNGYYEQYF.